This T cell receptor (beta chain) is from a study of cytomegalovirus exposure and HLA in healthy donors. As for the study in general: The same platform as the roughly 630 first-cohort repertoires was used for the 90 to 150 validation repertoires, a later analysis reported.

Note on this clone: Its antigen is as yet unknown.

Assay used: immunoSEQ multiplex PCR; TCRdb lists only in-frame clones, some missing. The sample holds around 50,000 clones, over 90% seen once. Study conclusions and caveats: CMV antigen specificity was confirmed in vitro for a few CMV-associated chains. Researchers catalogued under 200 TCR beta chains as cytomegalovirus-associated.

This clonotype was obtained from a woman in her late teens or twenties in good health and CMV-seronegative. Sample: PBMCs.

The CDR3 nucleotides are TGTGCCAGCAGTCCCACCCAGGGTGTTAGCAATCAGCCCCAGCATTTT. Protein sequence: CASSPTQGVSNQPQHF. This chain links TRBV27 with TRBJ1-5; D may be TRBD1 (5 bases). Deletions cut 5 bases from V and 0 bases from J, with 14 bases between. The V gene's germline CDR1 is MNHEY and CDR2 SMNVEV (reference sequence). CDR3 length: 16 residues.